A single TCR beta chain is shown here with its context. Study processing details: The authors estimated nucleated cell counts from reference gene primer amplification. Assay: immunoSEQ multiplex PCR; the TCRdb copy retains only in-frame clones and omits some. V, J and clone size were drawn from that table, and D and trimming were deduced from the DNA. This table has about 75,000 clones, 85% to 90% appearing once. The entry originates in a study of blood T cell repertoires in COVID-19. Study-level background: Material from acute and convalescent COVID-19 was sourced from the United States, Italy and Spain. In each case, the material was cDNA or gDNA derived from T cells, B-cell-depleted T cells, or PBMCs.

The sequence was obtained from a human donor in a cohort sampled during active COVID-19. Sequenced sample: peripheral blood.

The CDR3, as DNA: TGTGCCAGCAGTGAGCGGGGGAGCGCGGATACGCAGTATTTT. Its protein is CASSERGSADTQYF. This chain joins TRBV28 and TRBJ2-3; 8 positions agree with TRBD2. J was trimmed by 6 bases and V by 5 bases; bases with no gene match: 7. This CDR3 is 14 amino acids long. From germline, CDR1 is MDHEN and CDR2 SYDVKM. The full variable domain, completed using reference TRBV28 and TRBJ2-3, is DVKVTQSSRYLVKRTGEKVFLECVQDMDHENMFWYRQDPGLGLRLIYFSYDVKMKEKGDIPEGYSVSREKKERFSLILESASTNQTSMYLCASSERGSADTQYFGPGTRLTVL.